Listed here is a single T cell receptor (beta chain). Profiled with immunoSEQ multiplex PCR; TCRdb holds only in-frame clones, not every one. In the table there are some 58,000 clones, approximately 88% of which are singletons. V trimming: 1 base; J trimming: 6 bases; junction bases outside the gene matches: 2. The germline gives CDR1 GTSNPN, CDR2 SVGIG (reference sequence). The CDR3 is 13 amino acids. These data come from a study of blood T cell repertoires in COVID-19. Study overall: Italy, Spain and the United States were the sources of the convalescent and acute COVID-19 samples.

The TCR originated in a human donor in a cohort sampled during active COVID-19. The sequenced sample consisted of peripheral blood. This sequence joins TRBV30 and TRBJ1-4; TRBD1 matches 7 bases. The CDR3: CAWSAGTDEKLFF. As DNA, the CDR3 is TGTGCCTGGAGTGCAGGGACAGATGAAAAACTGTTTTTT.